Listed below are T cell receptor beta chains from one sample, sequenced in a study of T cells after yellow fever vaccination. In TCRdb, the 5' RACE reads were re-called with MiXCR into one record per CDR3 protein. The repertoire consists of 500,000 to 650,000 distinct CDR3 sequences, with roughly a sixth occurring once and the leading ten covering around a sixth. The material sequenced was PBMCs, taken 5 days after the first yellow fever vaccination. Receptors originate from a man between 18 and 29 years old who received the YFV17D yellow fever vaccine. CDR3s include the opening cysteine and the closing phenylalanine or tryptophan. The D gene is left open where the match is weak. Clone size is stated in some rows and not others, as once, few, many or a class when expanded.

size: few; D: .; J: TRBJ1-5; V: TRBV7-6; CDR3: CASSLGGFGQPQHF; DNA: TGTGCCAGCAGCTTAGGGGGATTTGGACAGCCCCAGCATTTT
size: many; D: .; J: TRBJ2-2; V: TRBV27; CDR3: CASSSPITGELFF; DNA: TGTGCCAGCAGTTCCCCGATCACCGGGGAGCTGTTTTTT
size: .; D: TRBD1; J: TRBJ2-5; V: TRBV7-3; CDR3: CASTRTGGSAETQYF; DNA: TGTGCCAGCACCAGGACAGGGGGCTCTGCCGAGACCCAGTACTTC
size: .; D: .; J: TRBJ1-1; V: TRBV28; CDR3: CASESPTIVTEAFF; DNA: TGTGCCAGCGAATCCCCAACTATCGTCACTGAAGCTTTCTTT
size: few; D: TRBD1; J: TRBJ1-5; V: TRBV19; CDR3: CASSATGERKSQHF; DNA: TGTGCCAGTAGTGCCACAGGGGAAAGAAAGTCCCAGCATTTT
size: once; D: .; J: TRBJ1-1; V: TRBV28; CDR3: CASATPRAINTEAFF; DNA: TGTGCCAGCGCAACACCCAGGGCGATAAACACTGAAGCTTTCTTT
size: .; D: .; J: TRBJ2-5; V: TRBV6-2/TRBV6-3; CDR3: CASSQRPETQYF; DNA: TGTGCCAGCAGTCAGAGGCCCGAGACCCAGTACTTC
size: .; D: .; J: TRBJ2-1; V: TRBV7-2; CDR3: CASSPLVVGEQFF; DNA: TGTGCCAGCAGCCCGTTGGTGGTCGGTGAGCAGTTCTTC
size: .; D: TRBD1; J: TRBJ2-7; V: TRBV4-3; CDR3: CASSHRIQGANEQYF; DNA: TGCGCCAGCAGCCATAGGATACAGGGGGCTAACGAGCAGTACTTC
size: few; D: .; J: TRBJ1-1; V: TRBV7-6; CDR3: CASMRGEDTEAFF; DNA: TGTGCCAGCATGCGGGGGGAGGACACTGAAGCTTTCTTT
size: .; D: .; J: TRBJ2-1; V: TRBV28; CDR3: CASKDSSSYNEQFF; DNA: TGTGCCAGCAAGGACAGTAGCTCCTACAATGAGCAGTTCTTC
size: few; D: .; J: TRBJ1-4; V: TRBV29-1; CDR3: CSVEARGGGEKLFF; DNA: TGCAGCGTTGAAGCCCGCGGTGGTGGGGAAAAACTGTTTTTT
size: few; D: .; J: TRBJ2-2; V: TRBV7-3; CDR3: CASSLSATGELFF; DNA: TGTGCCAGCAGCTTATCAGCTACCGGGGAGCTGTTTTTT